This entry is about one T cell receptor (beta chain). Its cognate antigen is unknown. The sample is drawn from a study of lymphopenia after photon versus proton radiotherapy. Clones were sequenced by immunoSEQ multiplex PCR, and TCRdb holds only the in-frame ones, with some missing. The table shows some 41,000 clones, with more than 70% occurring only once. Study-level results: Under photons, naive T cells and diversity fell while effector/memory populations rose.

The origin of this receptor is a man aged 50 to 60 with gastric cancer. The sample consisted of peripheral blood, taken from a patient treated with photon-based radiotherapy.

This CDR3 is CASSSSGRVTGELFF. CDR3 bases: TGTGCCAGCAGCTCTAGCGGGAGGGTCACCGGGGAGCTGTTTTTT. The chain is built from TRBV7-2 and TRBJ2-2; 12 bases match TRBD2. Germline V gene sequence: CDR1 SGHTA, CDR2 FQGNSA. The junction had 1 base not matched to a gene; V was cut back by 4 bases and J by 4 bases. The length of the CDR3 is 15 residues.